The 8 T cell receptor beta chains below were found in one sample sequenced in a study of early T cells in non-severe SARS-CoV-2 infection. A single record per CDR3 protein comes from TCRdb applying MiXCR to the 5' RACE reads. The data contain 45,000 to 55,000 distinct CDR3 sequences, 11% of them singletons. What was sequenced was whole blood. These TCRs come from an adult who was a healthcare worker with PCR-confirmed SARS-CoV-2 infection or an uninfected control (not recorded which).

The chain joins TRBV12-3 or TRBV12-4 to TRBJ1-2; possibly TRBD1 for D (5 bases). The CDR3 covers 15 residues. The V gene lost 6 bases and the J gene lost 7 bases, with 21 bases spanning the gap. The chain's CDR3 is CASSRDPGRLAGYTF. In DNA form, the CDR3 reads TGTGCCAGCAGCCGGGACCCCGGACGTCTGGCTGGCTACACCTTC.

The chain combines TRBV3-1 with TRBJ2-1; the D is unclear. Germline V gives CDR1 LGHDT, CDR2 YNNKEL (reference sequence). V lost 3 bases to trimming and J lost 4 bases, with 7 bases between them. CDR3 length: 13 residues. The CDR3 DNA follows: TGTGCCAGCAGCCACGGCCCATACAATGAGCAGTTCTTC. The encoded protein is CASSHGPYNEQFF.

The J gene is TRBJ1-5, the V gene TRBV30; D possibly corresponds to TRBD1 (6 bases). V shed 4 bases and J shed 4 bases, with 11 bases lying between them. Germline lookup yields CDR1 GTSNPN and CDR2 SVGIG (reference sequence). The CDR3 runs 13 residues. The CDR3: CAWNQGQNQPQHF. CDR3 bases: TGTGCCTGGAACCAGGGGCAGAATCAGCCCCAGCATTTT.

CDR3 in DNA: TGTGCCAGCAGGAATGGACAGGGGACGTACAATGAGCAGTTCTTC. This translates into CASRNGQGTYNEQFF. This chain uses TRBV2 with TRBJ2-1; the match to TRBD1 covers 9 bases. Germline CDR1 SNHLY, CDR2 FYNNEI. V shed 6 bases, J shed 4 bases, and the junction held 7 bases outside the gene matches. This CDR3 contains 15 residues.

This clonotype is labeled medium-sized (0.01 to 0.1%). V is TRBV28 and J is TRBJ2-6; D possibly matches TRBD1 or TRBD2 (6 bases each). V gave up 1 base and J gave up 3 bases, with 10 bases separating them. CDR1 is MDHEN and CDR2 is SYDVKM in the germline V gene. This CDR3 has 16 residues. DNA of the CDR3: TGTGCCAGCAGTTTATCCGGGGGCGGTGGGGCCAACGTCCTGACTTTC. Translated, it gives CASSLSGGGGANVLTF.

This clonotype has at least ten counts. This rearrangement joins TRBV29-1 to TRBJ2-1; TRBD2 aligns across 8 bases. The CDR3 loop spans 12 amino acids. The germline V gene has CDR1 SQVTM and CDR2 ANQGSEA. CDR3 sequence (DNA): TGCAGGACCCGAAGCGGGAGCAATGAGCAGTTCTTC. This codes for CRTRSGSNEQFF.

This clonotype has only a few counts. This chain uses TRBV28 with TRBJ2-4; D ambiguous. V shed 5 bases and J shed 9 bases, with 14 bases lying between them. This CDR3 comprises 13 residues. Germline values: CDR1 MDHEN, CDR2 SYDVKM. Written as DNA, the CDR3 is TGTGCCAGCAGTCCCCCCGGGTCGGGCATTCAGTACTTC. Translation: CASSPPGSGIQYF.

This clonotype was detected ten times or more. The CDR3 sequence: CASSEGQGPTDTQYF. The CDR3 coding sequence is TGCGCCAGCAGTGAGGGGCAGGGGCCCACAGATACGCAGTATTTT. V and J are TRBV10-2 and TRBJ2-3, with D perhaps TRBD1 (6 bases). CDR1 is WSHSY and CDR2 is SAAADI in the germline V gene. The germline V and J ends were trimmed by 2 bases and 2 bases, with 11 bases remaining between them. This CDR3 comprises 15 residues.